This TCR beta chain comes out of a study of shared clonotypes between healthy human individuals (dated by TCRdb to 2020 to 2022). Notes on the research overall: The cohort comprised two women and a few men aged 18 to 49 years. Per donor, three plates each were used for CD4 naive and CD4 memory, two for CD8 naive, and one for CD8 memory. To estimate repertoire size and how much clonotypes are shared between individuals, the study performed deep sequencing of blood TCR repertoires from about five healthy adults. To increase sequencing depth and limit assay-specific biases, TCR repertoire library preparation and sequencing were carried out by different laboratories using diverse techniques. Each donor's leukapheresis produced roughly between roughly 0.85 and 10 billion PBMCs. Paper-wide results and their limitations: About 5% of naive CD4, 3.5% of naive CD8, roughly 2.5% of memory CD4, and 0.4% of memory CD8 clonotypes were shared across several donors. The genetic and exposure-history diversity represented was limited by the small number of donors. Higher generation probabilities were observed for clonotypes shared by all four sorted-subset donors than for non-shared clonotypes. Rarefaction of sorted-subset datasets indicated incomplete sequencing despite the large sequencing depth. Larger estimated clonotype richness was generally found for naive subsets than for memory subsets. Pairwise subsampling indicated that sequencing depth was expected to affect the degree of clonotype sharing among donors. Only blood was sampled, and tissue TCR repertoires likely differ from those in blood.

CDR1 and CDR2, per the germline V gene, are MGHRA and YSYEKL. Spanning cysteine to phenylalanine, the CDR3 consists of 14 amino acids. Only the CDR3 DNA is retained, 42 bases long and in frame from the first base. V loses 5 bases, J loses 2 bases, and the germline ends lie 11 bases apart. TCR CDR3 regions were amplified from genomic DNA by multiplex PCR using the deep immunoSEQ assay. For each cell subset, the extracted genomic DNA was distributed evenly across all wells of several immunoSEQ 96-well plates, and each plate served as one replicate. Each replicate PCR for sorted subsets received about 200 ng genomic DNA, equal to some 32,000 T cell genomes. Purified libraries were measured with a Qubit 3.0 fluorometer, size-checked on a Bioanalyzer 2100, and measured again with the KAPA Library Quantification kit. A separate single-read 150-cycle Illumina NextSeq 550 flow cell was used to sequence each immunoSEQ 96-well plate. Per the authors' processing: Because the immunoSEQ output included only junctional sequences and no quality scores, the filtering could not be the same as the filtering used for full-length reads. To assign V/J genes and CDR3, sequences were annotated against IMGT germline references using PyIR, a Python wrapper for IgBLAST v1.9. Reads were filtered out if the reads had weak V/J assignments (E-value above 1e-6), no CDR3, stop codons, out-of-frame junctions, or ambiguous translated residues. V3J clonotypes were defined by identical inferred V gene, J gene, and CDR3 amino acid sequence. To compute the percentage overlap between repertoires, the number of shared unique clonotypes was divided by the size of the smaller repertoire. Three approaches were used to assess repertoire richness: RTK rarefaction, the Chao1 estimator, and Recon v2.1 estimates of unobserved clonotypes. OLGA was used to compute generation probabilities for all TCRbeta clonotypes that the gDNA method yielded from four donors. In TCRdb, the immuneACCESS table is reduced to in-frame sequences with V and J assigned. These tables do not hold every clone; where another copy was compared, an unresolved V gene accounts for under half, and the others remain unexplained. The V and J calls and clone size are taken from that table; D and trimming were inferred from the DNA. The sample records approximately 840,000 clones, just over 95% of which are singletons. The ten largest clones represent roughly 0.23% of the sample.

On this clone: This clone's antigen is unknown. No base quality information exists; no much larger clone differs at one position.

CD8 naive samples consisted of CD45RO-negative cells that were positively selected for CCR7, yielding a CD45RA+CCR7+ population without TemRA cells. Healthy HIV-negative adults with no recently reported acute infections or vaccinations were included as donors. All donors were Caucasian adults living in Nashville, Tennessee, USA. Blood was collected by leukapheresis, and PBMCs were isolated by Ficoll-Histopaque density gradient centrifugation and then cryopreserved in liquid nitrogen vapor phase. Analytical flow cytometry was used to check the purity and quantity of every magnetically sorted T cell population. Each sorted fraction had its genomic DNA isolated and then quantified by UV absorbance on a Nanodrop 2000c.

Sequencing was done on a sample of naive CD8+ T cells sorted from blood. The sample's cell subset or site label is to be understood as: CD45RA+CCR7+. The receptor's source is a man aged 25-45 years in good health. The chain is encoded by TRBV4-1 joined to TRBJ2-3; there is no confident call for the D gene. The CDR3 protein sequence reads: CASSAAGVTDTQYF. The DNA sequence is TGCGCCAGCAGCGCCGCTGGGGTCACAGATACGCAGTATTTT.